The 5 T cell receptor beta chains below were found in one sample sequenced in a study of response to subunit inactivated influenza vaccine (dated by TCRdb to 2017 to 2018). Receptors were amplified or captured by RT-PCR. The listed sequencing device is Illumina HiSeq 2500. The public reads were run again by TCRdb, first through fastp at Q25 and then through MiXCR, and only productive beta chains were kept. Here each entry gathers all rows of one CDR3 protein and keeps the most common genes and DNA. For this sample the table gives around 580,000 distinct CDR3 sequences, of which 14% were detected only once. The ten most abundant clones make up around 10% of the sample. Sequencing used PBMCs from blood, obtained 11 to 12 days after vaccination. These receptors came from a man aged 50 to 60 who received an inactivated influenza vaccine. Donor details come from another sample of the same person, matched by shared clones.

The chain employs TRBV7-6 and TRBJ1-2, with D possibly TRBD1 on 5 matching bases. V lost 0 bases, J lost 5 bases, and 7 bases lay in between. The CDR3 is 13 amino acids. Germline CDR1 reads SGHVS; CDR2 reads FNYEAQ. The CDR3 region is CASSLAGLYGYTF. CDR3 in DNA: TGTGCCAGCAGCTTAGCGGGGCTGTATGGCTACACCTTC.

This clonotype has only a few counts. The chain joins TRBV11-2 to TRBJ2-7; D remains unclear. The V end lost 0 bases, the J end lost 0 bases, and 6 bases lay between the germline ends. The germline V gene encodes CDR1 SGHAT and CDR2 FQNNGV. The CDR3 spans 14 residues. CDR3 DNA: TGTGCCAGCAGCTTAGATCCGGTCTCCTACGAGCAGTACTTC. This encodes CASSLDPVSYEQYF.

A note on this clonotype: At one of its ends the junction is not consistent with the germline gene, which may arise from a read error. The chain carries TRBV10-3 and TRBJ1-3; D is ambiguous. The V gene's germline CDR1 is ENHRY and CDR2 SYGVKD. The CDR3 runs 14 residues. The CDR3 coding sequence is TGTGCCATCACCGAAGACCATTACGGAAACACCATATCTTTT. Translation: CAITEDHYGNTISF.

The V and J genes are TRBV11-1 and TRBJ2-1; 7 nucleotides align to TRBD1. J gave up 3 bases and V 5 bases, and 4 bases lay outside the gene matches. This CDR3 has 14 residues. Germline-derived CDR1 and CDR2 are SGHAT and FQDESV (reference sequence). This CDR3 reads CASSGQENYNEQFF. CDR3 bases: TGTGCCAGCAGCGGACAGGAGAACTACAATGAGCAGTTCTTC.

This clonotype was observed many times. CDR3 protein: CASSQIIGVFRTDTQYF. The CDR3 coding sequence is TGTGCCAGCAGTCAAATTATAGGGGTTTTTAGGACAGATACGCAGTATTTT. The genes are TRBV27 and TRBJ2-3; TRBD1 is a possible D gene (5 bases). The CDR3 length is 17 residues. Germline CDR1 and CDR2: MNHEY and SMNVEV (reference sequence). V lost 5 bases and J 3 bases, leaving 21 bases between the germline ends.